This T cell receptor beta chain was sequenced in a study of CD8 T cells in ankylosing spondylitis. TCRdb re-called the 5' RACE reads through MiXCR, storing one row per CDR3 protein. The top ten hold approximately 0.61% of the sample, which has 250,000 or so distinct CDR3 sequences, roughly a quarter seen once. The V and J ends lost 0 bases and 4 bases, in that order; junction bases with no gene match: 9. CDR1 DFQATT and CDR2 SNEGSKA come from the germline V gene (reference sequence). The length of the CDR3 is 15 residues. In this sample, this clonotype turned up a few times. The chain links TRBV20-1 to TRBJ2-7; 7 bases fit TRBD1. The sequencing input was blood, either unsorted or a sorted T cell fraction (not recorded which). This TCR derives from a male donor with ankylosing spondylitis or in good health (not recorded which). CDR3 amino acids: CSARDGTELGYEQYF. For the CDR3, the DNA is TGCAGTGCTAGAGATGGGACAGAATTGGGTTACGAGCAGTACTTC.